This is a list of T cell receptor beta chains from one sample in a study of cytomegalovirus exposure and HLA in healthy donors. Using immunoSEQ multiplex PCR, the repertoire was profiled, and TCRdb retains in-frame clones only, with some absent. Of some 160,000 clones listed, about 75% are singletons. What was sequenced was PBMCs. The receptors come from a woman aged 25-40 years in good health and CMV-seronegative. The conserved cysteine and the conserved F or W are not part of the CDR3 here. The order of the fields is J gene, D gene, V gene, CDR3 protein. D genes are given only for firm matches.

>TRBJ1-3|-|TRBV5-6
ASSLSLGQGPGNTIY
>TRBJ2-1|-|TRBV5-1
ASSLGGSAYNEQF
>TRBJ1-1|TRBD1|TRBV5-4
ASSPGQGRTDTEAF
>TRBJ2-2|-|TRBV9
ASSARTGTGELF
>TRBJ1-2|-|TRBV6-1
ASRTPSTRGYT
>TRBJ2-7|TRBD1|TRBV2
ASKPPGQIYEQY
>TRBJ2-3|TRBD2|TRBV11-2
ASSFTSGGARDTQY
>TRBJ1-2|TRBD1|TRBV29-1
SVEGPGGTKGGNYGYT
>TRBJ1-2|TRBD1|TRBV5-1
ASSPGQGAYGYT
>TRBJ1-4|TRBD1|TRBV6-5
ASSLTGMDEKLF
>TRBJ1-1|TRBD1|TRBV2
ASSSRTGTGAF
>TRBJ2-7|TRBD1|TRBV6-6
ASSYPPGTAICEQY
>TRBJ1-3|-|TRBV5-4
ASSLGGSSGNTIY
>TRBJ2-7|-|TRBV19
ASSIGGPQY
>TRBJ1-6|TRBD1|TRBV18
ASSPTGGSSPLH
>TRBJ1-1|-|TRBV27
ASSSPGVLEEAF
>TRBJ2-7|-|TRBV29-1
SVNRDSYEQY
>TRBJ2-5|TRBD1|TRBV5-6
ASSLMGQFQETQY
>TRBJ2-5|-|TRBV7-9
ASSSTAAGQETQY
>TRBJ1-6|-|TRBV7-8
ASSPSTRQNNSPLH
>TRBJ1-3|-|TRBV7-6
AGGKGGVGNTIY
>TRBJ2-2|TRBD1|TRBV2
ASNLRTGAGELF
>TRBJ1-2|-|TRBV6-5
ATYPSRAGGYT
>TRBJ2-7|-|TRBV4-3
ASSQLPSYEQY
>TRBJ2-1|-|TRBV6-1
ASSAPRFGSYNEQF
>TRBJ1-5|-|TRBV2
ASSEILSGSNQPQH
>TRBJ1-1|-|TRBV27
ASGFRGTEAF
>TRBJ1-2|TRBD1|TRBV19
ASSMPRTGGYGYT
>TRBJ2-7|TRBD2|TRBV5-1
ASSLEAGGFYEQY